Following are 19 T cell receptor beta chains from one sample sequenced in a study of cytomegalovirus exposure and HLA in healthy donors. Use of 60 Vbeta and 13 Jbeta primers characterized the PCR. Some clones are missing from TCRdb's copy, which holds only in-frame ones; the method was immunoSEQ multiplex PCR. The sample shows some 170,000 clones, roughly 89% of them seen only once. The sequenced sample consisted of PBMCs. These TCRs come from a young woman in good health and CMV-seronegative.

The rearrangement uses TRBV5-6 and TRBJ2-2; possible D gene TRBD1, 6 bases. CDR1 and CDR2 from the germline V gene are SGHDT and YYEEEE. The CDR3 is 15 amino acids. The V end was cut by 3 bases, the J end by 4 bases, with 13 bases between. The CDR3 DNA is TGTGCCAGCAGCTCTTGGGGGCTAGGCACCGGGGAGCTGTTTTTT. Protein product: CASSSWGLGTGELFF.

CDR3 loop: CASSGNRGPTDTQYF. The CDR3 nucleotides are TGCGCCAGCAGTGGGAACAGGGGCCCCACAGATACGCAGTATTTT. The rearrangement uses TRBV10-2 and TRBJ2-3; 7 bases fit TRBD1. Germline V gives CDR1 WSHSY, CDR2 SAAADI. V dropped 4 bases and J dropped 2; count of bases not matched to a gene: 6. CDR3 length: 15 residues.

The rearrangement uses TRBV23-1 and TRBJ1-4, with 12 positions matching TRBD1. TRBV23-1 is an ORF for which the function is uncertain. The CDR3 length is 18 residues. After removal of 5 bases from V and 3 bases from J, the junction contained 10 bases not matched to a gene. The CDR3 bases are TGCGCCAGCAGTGGGGACAGGGGGCTAATTAACGCTAATGAAAAACTGTTTTTT. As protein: CASSGDRGLINANEKLFF.

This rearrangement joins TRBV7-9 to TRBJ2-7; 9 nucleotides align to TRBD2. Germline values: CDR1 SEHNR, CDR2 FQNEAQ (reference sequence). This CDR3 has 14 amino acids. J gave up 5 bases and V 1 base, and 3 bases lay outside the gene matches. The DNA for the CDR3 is TGTGCCAGCAGCTTAGGAATAGCGGGAGACGAGCAGTACTTC. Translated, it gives CASSLGIAGDEQYF.

In nucleotides, the CDR3 is TGCGCCAGCAGTCAATCGTGGTTCAGGGCCGGAGAGACCCAGTACTTC. This translates into CASSQSWFRAGETQYF. The gene calls are TRBV23-1 and TRBJ2-5; D is perhaps TRBD1 (5 bases). TRBV23-1 is filed as an ORF, its function uncertain. The CDR3 is made up of 16 amino acids. Trimming pared 0 bases from V and 4 bases from J, leaving 15 bases between.

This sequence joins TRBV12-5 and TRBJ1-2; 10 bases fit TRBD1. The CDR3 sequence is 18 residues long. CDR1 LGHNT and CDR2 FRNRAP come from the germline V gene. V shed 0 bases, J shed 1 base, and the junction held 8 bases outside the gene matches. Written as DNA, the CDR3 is TGTGCTAGTGGTTTGGTCCGGACAGGGGGGAAAGTTAACTATGGCTACACCTTC. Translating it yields CASGLVRTGGKVNYGYTF.

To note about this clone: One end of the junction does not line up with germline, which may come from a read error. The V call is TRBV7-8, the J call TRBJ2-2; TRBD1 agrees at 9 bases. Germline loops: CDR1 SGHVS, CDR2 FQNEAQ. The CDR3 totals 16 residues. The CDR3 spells CASSLAGTGRTGELFF. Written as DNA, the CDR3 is TGTGCCAGCAGTTTAGCCGGGACAGGGCGAACCGGGGAGCTGTTTTTT.

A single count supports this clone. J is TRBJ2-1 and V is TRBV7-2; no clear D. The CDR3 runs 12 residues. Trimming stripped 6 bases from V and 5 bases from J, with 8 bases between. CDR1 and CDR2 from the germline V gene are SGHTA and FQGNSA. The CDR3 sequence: CASSYYDNEQFF. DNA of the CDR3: TGTGCCAGCAGTTACTACGACAATGAGCAGTTCTTC.

CDR3 loop: CSDTTGEGTEAFF. The CDR3 DNA follows: TGCAGCGACACGACAGGGGAGGGCACTGAAGCTTTCTTT. The genes are TRBV29-1 and TRBJ1-1; 8 bases line up with TRBD1. V dropped 7 bases and J dropped 4; count of bases not matched to a gene: 8. Germline assignment: CDR1 SQVTM and CDR2 ANQGSEA. The CDR3 extends over 13 amino acids.

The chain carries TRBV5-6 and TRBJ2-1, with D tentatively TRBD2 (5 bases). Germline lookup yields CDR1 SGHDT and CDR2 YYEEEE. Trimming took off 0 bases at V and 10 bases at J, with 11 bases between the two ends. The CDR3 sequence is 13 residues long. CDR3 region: CASSLVRGGEQFF. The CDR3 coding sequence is TGTGCCAGCAGCTTGGTGAGAGGAGGCGAGCAGTTCTTC.

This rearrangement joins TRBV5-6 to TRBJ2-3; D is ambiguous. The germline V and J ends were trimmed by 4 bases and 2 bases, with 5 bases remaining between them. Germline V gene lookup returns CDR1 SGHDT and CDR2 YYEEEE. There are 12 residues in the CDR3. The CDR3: CASSIITDTQYF. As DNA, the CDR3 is TGTGCCAGCAGCATTATCACAGATACGCAGTATTTT.

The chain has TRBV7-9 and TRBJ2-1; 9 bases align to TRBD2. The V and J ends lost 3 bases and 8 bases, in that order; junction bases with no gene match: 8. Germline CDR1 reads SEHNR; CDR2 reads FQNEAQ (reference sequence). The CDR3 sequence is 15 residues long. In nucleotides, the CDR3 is TGTGCCAGCAGCTTGGGCGGGAGGGTATTCTATGAGCAGTTCTTC. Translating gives CASSLGGRVFYEQFF.

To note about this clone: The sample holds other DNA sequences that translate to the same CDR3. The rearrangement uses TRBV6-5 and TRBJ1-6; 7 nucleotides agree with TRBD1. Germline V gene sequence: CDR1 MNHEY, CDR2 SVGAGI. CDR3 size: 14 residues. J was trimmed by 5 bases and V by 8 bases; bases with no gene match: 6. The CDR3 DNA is TGTGCCAGCGCCAGGGGACAGAATAATTCACCCCTCCACTTT. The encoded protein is CASARGQNNSPLHF.

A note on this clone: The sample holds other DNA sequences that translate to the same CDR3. The CDR3 region has the DNA TGTGCCAGCAGCTTACAAGAGACCCAGTACTTC. It codes for CASSLQETQYF. The gene calls are TRBV2 and TRBJ2-5; D is ambiguous. With 6 bases removed from V and 2 bases from J, the gap between germline ends came to 4 bases. This CDR3 has 11 amino acids. Germline V CDR1 and CDR2: SNHLY, FYNNEI. The variable domain in full, completed from reference TRBV2 and TRBJ2-5, reads EPEVTQTPSHQVTQMGQEVILRCVPISNHLYFYWYRQILGQKVEFLVSFYNNEISEKSEIFDDQFSVERPDGSNFTLKIRSTKLEDSAMYFCASSLQETQYFGPGTRLLVL.

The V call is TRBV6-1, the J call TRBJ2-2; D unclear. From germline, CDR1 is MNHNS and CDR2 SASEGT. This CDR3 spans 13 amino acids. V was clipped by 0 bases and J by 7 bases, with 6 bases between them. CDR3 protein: CASSEAGIGELFF. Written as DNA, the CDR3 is TGTGCCAGCAGTGAAGCGGGCATCGGGGAGCTGTTTTTT.

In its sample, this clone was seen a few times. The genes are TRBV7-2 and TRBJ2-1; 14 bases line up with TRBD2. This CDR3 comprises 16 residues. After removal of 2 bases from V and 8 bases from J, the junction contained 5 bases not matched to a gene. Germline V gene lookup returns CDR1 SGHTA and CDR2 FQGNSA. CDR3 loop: CASSLRGTSGSYEQFF. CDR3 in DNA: TGTGCCAGCAGCTTACGAGGGACTAGCGGGAGTTATGAGCAGTTCTTC.

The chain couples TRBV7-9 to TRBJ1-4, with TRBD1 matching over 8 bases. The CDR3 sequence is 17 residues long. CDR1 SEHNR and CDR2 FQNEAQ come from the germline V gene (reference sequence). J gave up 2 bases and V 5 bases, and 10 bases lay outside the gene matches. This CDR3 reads CASSPPRQGQTNEKLFF. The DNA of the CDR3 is TGTGCCAGCAGCCCGCCCCGACAGGGGCAGACTAATGAAAAACTGTTTTTT.

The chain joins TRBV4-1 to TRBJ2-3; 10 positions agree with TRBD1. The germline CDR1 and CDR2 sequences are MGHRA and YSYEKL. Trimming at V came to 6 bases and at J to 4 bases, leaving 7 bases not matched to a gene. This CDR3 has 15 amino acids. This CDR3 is CASSRPGQGSDTQYF. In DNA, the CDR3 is TGCGCCAGCAGTCGACCGGGACAGGGGTCAGATACGCAGTATTTT.

The CDR3 protein is CASSIMQTRGEKLFF. The CDR3 DNA reads as TGTGCCAGTAGTATAATGCAGACCCGGGGAGAAAAACTGTTTTTT. The rearrangement links TRBV19 to TRBJ1-4; no firm D call. In germline, CDR1 is LNHDA, CDR2 SQIVND (reference sequence). Trimming shortened V by 2 bases and J by 8 bases, and 15 bases separated the two germline ends. This CDR3 is built from 15 residues. The variable domain in full, with the rest retrieved from reference TRBV19 and TRBJ1-4, is DGGITQSPKYLFRKEGQNVTLSCEQNLNHDAMYWYRQDPGQGLRLIYYSQIVNDFQKGDIAEGYSVSREKKESFPLTVTSAQKNPTAFYLCASSIMQTRGEKLFFGSGTQLSVL.